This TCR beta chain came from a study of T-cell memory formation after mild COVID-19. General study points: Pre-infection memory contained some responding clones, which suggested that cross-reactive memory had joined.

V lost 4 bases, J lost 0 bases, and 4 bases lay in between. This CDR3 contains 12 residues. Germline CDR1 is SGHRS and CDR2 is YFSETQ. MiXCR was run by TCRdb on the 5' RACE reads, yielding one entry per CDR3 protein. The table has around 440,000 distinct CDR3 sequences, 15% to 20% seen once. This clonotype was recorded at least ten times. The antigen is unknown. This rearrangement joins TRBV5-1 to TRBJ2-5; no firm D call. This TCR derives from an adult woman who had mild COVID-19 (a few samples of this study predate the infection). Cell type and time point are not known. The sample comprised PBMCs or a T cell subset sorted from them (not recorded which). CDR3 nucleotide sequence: TGCGCCAGCAGCGCCAACCAAGAGACCCAGTACTTC. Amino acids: CASSANQETQYF.